Reported below is one T cell receptor (beta chain). What it binds is unknown. The data belong to a study of cytomegalovirus exposure and HLA in healthy donors. General study points: TCR beta V- and J-gene trimming was later associated with a missense DCLRE1C variant.

The PCR had 60 Vbeta and 13 Jbeta primers. The data were produced by immunoSEQ multiplex PCR, yet TCRdb's version contains in-frame clones alone and is incomplete. The sample has about 55,000 clones, about 82% seen once. J lost 3 bases, V lost 2 bases, and 7 bases had no gene match. This CDR3 is built from 16 residues. V usage is TRBV6-7 and J usage is TRBJ2-3, with 8 bases identical to TRBD1. TRBV6-7 is an ORF for which the function is uncertain. Sequencing used PBMCs. This TCR derives from a man in his thirties or forties in good health and CMV-seronegative. CDR3 nucleotides: TGTGCCAGCAGTTACGTGGTCAGGGGGCGGACAGATACGCAGTATTTT. Encoded protein: CASSYVVRGRTDTQYF.